Detailed here is one T cell receptor (beta chain). The antigen remains unidentified. CD45RO-CCR7+CD27+CD95- cells counted as naive CD8+ T cells. This record comes from a study of CXCR3-negative and CXCR3-positive naive CD8 T cells. Libraries were UMI-labeled 5' RACE TRB cDNA. No DNA is given; TCRdb re-called the 5' RACE reads and lists each CDR3 protein once. This table lists about 40,000 distinct CDR3 sequences. General study results and limits: For memory CD8+ cells diversity was much lower, but both naive subsets had comparably high diversity. Fresh PBMCs were used in most assays, and CXCR3 expression partially decreased after cryopreservation.

Sequencing was performed on naive CXCR3- CD8+ T cells from blood. Subset here: CD45RO-CCR7+CD27+CD95- naive CD8+ T cells lacking CXCR3 (TNR3-). The origin of this receptor is a human donor in good health. Some clones in this sample may be carry-over from other donors' samples.

The CDR3 here is CASWDSKNIQYF. The chain has TRBV27 and TRBJ2-4; TCRdb's D call, TRBD1, is unchecked because there is no DNA. The CDR3 totals 12 residues. Germline V gene lookup returns CDR1 MNHEY and CDR2 SMNVEV (reference sequence).